This T cell receptor (beta chain) was identified in a study of CD8 T cells in Susac syndrome. RNA totalling roughly 0.5 to 1 ug underwent reverse transcription with random hexamers. Amplification of the TCR beta CDR3 was carried out by immunoSEQ multiplex PCR, which spanned a total of 54 Vbeta and 13 Jbeta segments. A single record per CDR3 protein comes from TCRdb applying MiXCR to the immunoSEQ multiplex PCR reads. The table shows around 130,000 distinct CDR3 sequences, with approximately 94% occurring only once. Germline V CDR1 and CDR2: ENHRY, SYGVKD. The CDR3 is 13 amino acids. V lost 8 bases, J lost 3 bases, and 14 bases lay in between.

The sequenced sample was CD4+ T cells from PBMCs. This TCR was sampled from a human donor with multiple sclerosis. V is TRBV10-3 and J is TRBJ2-7, with D maybe TRBD2 (7 bases). CDR3 loop: CAIGRGRVYEQYF. The CDR3, as DNA: TGTGCCATCGGGAGGGGGAGGGTCTACGAGCAGTACTTC.